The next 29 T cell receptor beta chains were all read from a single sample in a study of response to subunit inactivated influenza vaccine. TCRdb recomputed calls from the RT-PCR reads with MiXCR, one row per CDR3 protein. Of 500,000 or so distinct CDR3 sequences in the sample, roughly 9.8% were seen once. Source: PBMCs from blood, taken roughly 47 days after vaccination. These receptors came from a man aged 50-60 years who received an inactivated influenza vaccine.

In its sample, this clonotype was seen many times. DNA for the CDR3: TGCAGCGTTGTCGGTAGCGGGTTGGCAGATACGCAGTATTTT. This gives the protein CSVVGSGLADTQYF. This rearrangement joins TRBV29-1 to TRBJ2-3, with 7 positions matching TRBD2. J was trimmed by 4 bases and V by 4 bases; bases with no gene match: 8. Germline lookup yields CDR1 SQVTM and CDR2 ANQGSEA. The CDR3 spans 14 residues.

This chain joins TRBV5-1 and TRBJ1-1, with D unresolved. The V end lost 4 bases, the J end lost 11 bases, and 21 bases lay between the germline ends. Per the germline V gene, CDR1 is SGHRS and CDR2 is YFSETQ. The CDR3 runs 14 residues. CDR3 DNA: TGCGCCAGCAGCCCGAGCTCCCTTGGGGTGGGTGCTTTCTTT. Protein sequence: CASSPSSLGVGAFF.

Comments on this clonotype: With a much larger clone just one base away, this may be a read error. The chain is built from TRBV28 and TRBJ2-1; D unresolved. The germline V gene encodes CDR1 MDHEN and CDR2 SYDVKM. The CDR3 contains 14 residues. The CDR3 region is CASRVRSSYNAQFF. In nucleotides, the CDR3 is TGTGCCAGCAGGGTGAGGAGTTCCTACAATGCGCAGTTCTTC.

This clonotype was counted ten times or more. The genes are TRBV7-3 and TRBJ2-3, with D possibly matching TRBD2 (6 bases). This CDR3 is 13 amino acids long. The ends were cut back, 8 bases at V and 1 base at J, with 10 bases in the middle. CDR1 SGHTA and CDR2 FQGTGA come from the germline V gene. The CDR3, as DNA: TGTGCCAGCCGGGACTCCGGCACAGATACGCAGTATTTT. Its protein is CASRDSGTDTQYF. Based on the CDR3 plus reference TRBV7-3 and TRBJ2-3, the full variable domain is GAGVSQTPSNKVTEKGKYVELRCDPISGHTALYWYRQSLGQGPEFLIYFQGTGAADDSGLPNDRFFAVRPEGSVSTLKIQRTERGDSAVYLCASRDSGTDTQYFGPGTRLTVL.

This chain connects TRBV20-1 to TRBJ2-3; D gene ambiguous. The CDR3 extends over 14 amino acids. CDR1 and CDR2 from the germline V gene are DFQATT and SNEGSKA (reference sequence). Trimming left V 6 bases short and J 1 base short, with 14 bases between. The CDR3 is CSAPYAGGTDTQYF. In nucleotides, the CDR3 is TGCAGTGCCCCCTACGCAGGAGGCACAGATACGCAGTATTTT.

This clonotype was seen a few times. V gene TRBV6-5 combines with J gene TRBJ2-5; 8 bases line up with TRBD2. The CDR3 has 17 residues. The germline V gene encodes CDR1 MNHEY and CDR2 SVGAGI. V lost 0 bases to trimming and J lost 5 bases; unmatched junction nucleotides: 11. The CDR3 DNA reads TGTGCCAGCAGTTACTCTCCTAGCGGGTTCTCCACCGAGACCCAGTACTTC. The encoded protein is CASSYSPSGFSTETQYF.

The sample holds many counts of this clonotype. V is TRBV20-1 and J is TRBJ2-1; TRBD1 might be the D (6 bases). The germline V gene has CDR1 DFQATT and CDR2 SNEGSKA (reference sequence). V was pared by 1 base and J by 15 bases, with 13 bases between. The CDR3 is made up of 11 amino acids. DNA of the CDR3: TGCAGTGCTAGAGGGGGGCCGGAGTTGTTCTTC. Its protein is CSARGGPELFF.

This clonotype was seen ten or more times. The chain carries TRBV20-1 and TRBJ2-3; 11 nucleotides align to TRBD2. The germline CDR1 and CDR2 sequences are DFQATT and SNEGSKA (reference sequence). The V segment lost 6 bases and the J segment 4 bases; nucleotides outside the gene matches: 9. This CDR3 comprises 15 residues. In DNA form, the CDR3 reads TGCAGTGCCCAAATGACTAGCGGGATTTCAGATACGCAGTATTTT. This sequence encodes CSAQMTSGISDTQYF.

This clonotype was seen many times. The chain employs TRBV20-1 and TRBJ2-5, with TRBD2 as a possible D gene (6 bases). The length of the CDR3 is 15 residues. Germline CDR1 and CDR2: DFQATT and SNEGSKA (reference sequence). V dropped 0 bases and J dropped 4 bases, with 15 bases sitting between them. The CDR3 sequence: CSARDGGLVLETQYF. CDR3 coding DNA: TGCAGTGCTAGAGATGGAGGGCTAGTGCTAGAGACCCAGTACTTC.

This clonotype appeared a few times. CDR3 nucleotides: TGTGCCAGCAGTTTCAAGGGGGGCACAGATACGCAGTATTTT. Its translation is CASSFKGGTDTQYF. The J gene is TRBJ2-3, the V gene TRBV12-3 or TRBV12-4; maybe TRBD1 (6 bases). The CDR3 consists of 14 residues. The germline V and J ends were trimmed by 3 bases and 1 base, with 8 bases remaining between them.

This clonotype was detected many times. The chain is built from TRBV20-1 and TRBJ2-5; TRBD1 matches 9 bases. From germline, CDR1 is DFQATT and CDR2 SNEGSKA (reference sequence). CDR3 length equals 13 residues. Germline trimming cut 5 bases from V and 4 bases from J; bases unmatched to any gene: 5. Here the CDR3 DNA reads TGCAGTGCTGGGGACAGGGTTTTAGAGACCCAGTACTTC. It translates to CSAGDRVLETQYF.

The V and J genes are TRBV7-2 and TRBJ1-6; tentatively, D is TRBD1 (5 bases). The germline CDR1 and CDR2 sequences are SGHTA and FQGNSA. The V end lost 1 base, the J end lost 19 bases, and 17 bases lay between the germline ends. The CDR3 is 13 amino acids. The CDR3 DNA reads TGTGCCAGCAGCTTAGGTGGGGCCAGGGACGTTCACTTT. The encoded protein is CASSLGGARDVHF.

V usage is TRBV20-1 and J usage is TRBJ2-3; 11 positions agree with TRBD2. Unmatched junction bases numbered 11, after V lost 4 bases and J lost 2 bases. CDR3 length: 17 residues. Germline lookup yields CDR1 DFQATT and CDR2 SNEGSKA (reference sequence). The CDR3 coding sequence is TGCAGTGCTATGGGACTAGCGGAGAGGGGCCCCACAGATACGCAGTATTTT. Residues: CSAMGLAERGPTDTQYF.

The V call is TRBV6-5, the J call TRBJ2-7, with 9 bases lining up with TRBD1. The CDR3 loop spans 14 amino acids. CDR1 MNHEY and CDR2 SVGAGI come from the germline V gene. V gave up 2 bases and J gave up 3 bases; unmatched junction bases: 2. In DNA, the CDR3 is TGTGCCAGCAGTTACGGGACAGGGATCTACGAGCAGTACTTC. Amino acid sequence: CASSYGTGIYEQYF.

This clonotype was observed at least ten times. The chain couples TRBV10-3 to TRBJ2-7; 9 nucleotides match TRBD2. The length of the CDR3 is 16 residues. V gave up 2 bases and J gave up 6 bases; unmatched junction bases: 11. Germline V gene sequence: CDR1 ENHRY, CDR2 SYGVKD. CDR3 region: CAISEKWTSVFGEQYF. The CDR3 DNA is TGTGCCATCAGTGAGAAGTGGACTAGCGTTTTTGGCGAGCAGTACTTC.

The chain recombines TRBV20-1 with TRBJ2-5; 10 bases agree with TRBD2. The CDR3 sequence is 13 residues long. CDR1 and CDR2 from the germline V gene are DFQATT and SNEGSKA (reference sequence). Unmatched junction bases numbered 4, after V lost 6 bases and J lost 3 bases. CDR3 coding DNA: TGCAGTGCCGGGACTAGCGCGGAAGAGACCCAGTACTTC. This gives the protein CSAGTSAEETQYF.

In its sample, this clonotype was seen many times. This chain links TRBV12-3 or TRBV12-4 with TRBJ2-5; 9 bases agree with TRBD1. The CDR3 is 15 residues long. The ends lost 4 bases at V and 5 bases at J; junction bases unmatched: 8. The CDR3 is CASSSRQGVRETQYF. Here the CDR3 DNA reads TGTGCCAGCAGTTCAAGACAGGGGGTGAGGGAGACCCAGTACTTC.

CDR3 residues: CASGPAGGELFF. The CDR3 coding sequence is TGTGCTAGTGGTCCCGCCGGTGGGGAGCTGTTTTTT. The rearrangement links TRBV12-5 to TRBJ2-2; D ambiguous. The germline V and J ends were trimmed by 5 bases and 8 bases, with 9 bases remaining between them. The germline CDR1 and CDR2 sequences are LGHNT and FRNRAP. The CDR3 totals 12 residues.

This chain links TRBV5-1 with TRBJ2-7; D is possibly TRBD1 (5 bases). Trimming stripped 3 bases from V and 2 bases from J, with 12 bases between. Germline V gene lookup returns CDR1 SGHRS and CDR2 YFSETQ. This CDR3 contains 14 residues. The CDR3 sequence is CASSWEQVTYEQYF. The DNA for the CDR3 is TGCGCCAGCAGCTGGGAACAGGTAACCTACGAGCAGTACTTC. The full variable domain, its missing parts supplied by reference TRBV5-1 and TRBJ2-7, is KAGVTQTPRYLIKTRGQQVTLSCSPISGHRSVSWYQQTPGQGLQFLFEYFSETQRNKGNFPGRFSGRQFSNSRSEMNVSTLELGDSALYLCASSWEQVTYEQYFGPGTRLTVT.

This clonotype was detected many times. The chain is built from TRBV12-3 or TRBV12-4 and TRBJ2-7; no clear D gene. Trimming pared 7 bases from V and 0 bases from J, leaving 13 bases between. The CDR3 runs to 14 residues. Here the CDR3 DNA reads TGTGCCAGCACCTCCTGGCCGAACTCCTACGAGCAGTACTTC. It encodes CASTSWPNSYEQYF.

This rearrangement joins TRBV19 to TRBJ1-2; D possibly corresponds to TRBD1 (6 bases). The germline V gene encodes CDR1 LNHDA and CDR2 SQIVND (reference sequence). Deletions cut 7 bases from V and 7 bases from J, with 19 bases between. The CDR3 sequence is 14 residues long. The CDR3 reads CASNQRGQGGGYTF. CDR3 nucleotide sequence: TGTGCCAGTAACCAACGGGGGCAGGGTGGTGGCTACACCTTC.

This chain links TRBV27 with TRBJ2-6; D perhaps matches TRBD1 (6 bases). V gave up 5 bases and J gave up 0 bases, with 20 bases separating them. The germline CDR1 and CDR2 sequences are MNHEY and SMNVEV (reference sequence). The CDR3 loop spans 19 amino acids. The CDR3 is CASSPTGWGLSSGANVLTF. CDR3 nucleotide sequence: TGTGCCAGCAGTCCCACGGGGTGGGGGCTGAGCTCTGGGGCCAACGTCCTGACTTTC.

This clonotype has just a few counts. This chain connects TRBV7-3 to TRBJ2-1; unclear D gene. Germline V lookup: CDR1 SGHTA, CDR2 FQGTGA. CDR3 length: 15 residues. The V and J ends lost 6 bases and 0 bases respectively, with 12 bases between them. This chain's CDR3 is CASSVSSSSYNEQFF. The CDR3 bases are TGTGCCAGCAGTGTTAGCTCGAGCTCCTACAATGAGCAGTTCTTC.

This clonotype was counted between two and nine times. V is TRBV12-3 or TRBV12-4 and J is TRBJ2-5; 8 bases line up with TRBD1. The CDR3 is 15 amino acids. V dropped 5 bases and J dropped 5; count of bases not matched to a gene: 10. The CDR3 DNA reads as TGTGCCAGCAGTACCTCAGGGGGCGGTGGGGAGACCCAGTACTTC. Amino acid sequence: CASSTSGGGGETQYF.

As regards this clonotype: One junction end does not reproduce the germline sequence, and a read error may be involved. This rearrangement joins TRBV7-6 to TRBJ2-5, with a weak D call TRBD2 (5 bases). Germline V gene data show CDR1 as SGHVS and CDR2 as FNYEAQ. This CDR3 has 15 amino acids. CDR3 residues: CASSLRGSREETQDF. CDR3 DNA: TGTGCCAGCAGCTTACGGGGAAGTAGGGAAGAGACCCAGGACTTC.

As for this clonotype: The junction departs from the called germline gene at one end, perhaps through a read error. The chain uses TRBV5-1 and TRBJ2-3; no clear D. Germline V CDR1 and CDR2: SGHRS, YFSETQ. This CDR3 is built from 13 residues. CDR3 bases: TGCGCCATCAGCCCCTCACCGCAGGATACGCAGTATTTT. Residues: CAISPSPQDTQYF.

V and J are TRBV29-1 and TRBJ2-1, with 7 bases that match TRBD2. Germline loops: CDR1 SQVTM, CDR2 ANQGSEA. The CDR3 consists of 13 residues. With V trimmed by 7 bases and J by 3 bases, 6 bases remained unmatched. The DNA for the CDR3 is TGCAGCGGGGAGCGGGGTCACTACAATGAGCAGTTCTTC. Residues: CSGERGHYNEQFF.

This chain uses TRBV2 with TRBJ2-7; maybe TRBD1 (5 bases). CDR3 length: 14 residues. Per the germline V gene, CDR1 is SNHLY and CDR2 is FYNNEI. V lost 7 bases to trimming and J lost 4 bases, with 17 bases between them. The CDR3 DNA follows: TGTGCCAGCATCTCAGAGTGGGGCACGTACGAGCAGTACTTC. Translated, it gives CASISEWGTYEQYF.

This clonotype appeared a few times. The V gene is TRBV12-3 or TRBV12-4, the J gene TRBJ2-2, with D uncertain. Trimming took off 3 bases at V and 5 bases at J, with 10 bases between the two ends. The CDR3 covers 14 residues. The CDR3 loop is CASSFRAETGELFF. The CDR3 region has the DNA TGTGCCAGCAGTTTTAGGGCGGAGACCGGGGAGCTGTTTTTT.